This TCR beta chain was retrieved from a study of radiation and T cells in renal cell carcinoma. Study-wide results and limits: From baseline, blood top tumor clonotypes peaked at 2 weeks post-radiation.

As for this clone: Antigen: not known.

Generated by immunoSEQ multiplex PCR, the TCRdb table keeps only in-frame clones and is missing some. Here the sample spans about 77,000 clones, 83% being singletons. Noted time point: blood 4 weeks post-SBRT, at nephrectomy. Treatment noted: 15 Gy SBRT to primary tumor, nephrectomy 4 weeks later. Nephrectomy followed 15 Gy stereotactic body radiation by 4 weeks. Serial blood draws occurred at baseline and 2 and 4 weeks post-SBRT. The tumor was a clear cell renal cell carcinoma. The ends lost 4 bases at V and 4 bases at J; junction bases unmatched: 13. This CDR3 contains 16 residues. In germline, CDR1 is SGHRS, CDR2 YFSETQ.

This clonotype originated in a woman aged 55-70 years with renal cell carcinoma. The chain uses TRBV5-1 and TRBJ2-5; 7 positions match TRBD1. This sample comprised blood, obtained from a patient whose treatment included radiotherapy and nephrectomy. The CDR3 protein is CASSLGDRAEGETQYF. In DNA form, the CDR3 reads TGCGCCAGCAGCCTTGGAGACAGGGCTGAGGGAGAGACCCAGTACTTC.